These 27 T cell receptor beta chains were sequenced from one sample in a study of blood T cell repertoires in COVID-19. Only in-frame clones appear in the TCRdb table, and some are missing; sequencing was by immunoSEQ multiplex PCR. The sample holds 200,000 to 250,000 clones; around 82% are singletons and the top ten take around 3.3%. The sequenced sample consisted of peripheral blood. All receptors come from a woman at least 80 years old with acute or convalescent COVID-19.

V and J are TRBV6-2 or TRBV6-3 and TRBJ1-2; the match to TRBD1 covers 7 bases. Germline trimming cut 5 bases from V and 5 bases from J; bases unmatched to any gene: 5. This CDR3 has 13 amino acids. Germline-derived CDR1 and CDR2 are MNHEY and SVGEGT. The CDR3 DNA sequence: TGTGCCAGCAGTGCCGACAGGGATTATGGCTACACCTTC. Translating it yields CASSADRDYGYTF.

This chain connects TRBV7-2 to TRBJ1-6; TRBD1 is a possible D gene (5 bases). Deletions cut 5 bases from V and 3 bases from J, with 17 bases between. The CDR3 consists of 17 residues. Per the germline V gene, CDR1 is SGHTA and CDR2 is FQGNSA. CDR3 sequence (DNA): TGTGCCAGCAGCCTACGAAGGGACTTGAACTATAATTCACCCCTCCACTTT. Translation gives CASSLRRDLNYNSPLHF.

This sequence joins TRBV13 and TRBJ1-2; TRBD1 matches at 9 bases. V was clipped by 1 base and J by 3 bases; unmatched bases: 3. Germline V CDR1 and CDR2: PRHDT, FYEKMQ (reference sequence). There are 15 residues in the CDR3. In DNA, the CDR3 is TGTGCCAGCAGCTTAGACAGGGGGCAATACTATGGCTACACCTTC. Protein product: CASSLDRGQYYGYTF.

The CDR3 region is CAWRARTDTEAFF. The CDR3 bases are TGTGCCTGGAGGGCTCGGACAGACACTGAAGCTTTCTTT. The V call is TRBV30, the J call TRBJ1-1; D possibly corresponds to TRBD1 (6 bases). The germline CDR1 and CDR2 sequences are GTSNPN and SVGIG (reference sequence). The CDR3 length is 13 residues. The germline V and J ends were trimmed by 3 bases and 3 bases, with 11 bases remaining between them.

The chain is built from TRBV7-9 and TRBJ2-1; weak D call: TRBD2 (6 bases). Trimming removed 4 bases from V and 0 bases from J, with 10 bases in between. CDR3 length: 15 residues. Per germline, CDR1 SEHNR and CDR2 FQNEAQ (reference sequence). CDR3 DNA: TGTGCCAGCAGCTCTCGGCGGGGCTCCTACAATGAGCAGTTCTTC. Amino acids: CASSSRRGSYNEQFF.

The chain recombines TRBV7-5 with TRBJ2-1; the D call of TRBD2 is as the table states it, not checked on the DNA. TRBV7-5 is a recognized pseudogene. This CDR3 is built from 23 residues. CDR3 sequence: CARSPTIRAISGGPRDAYNEQFF. The CDR3 nucleotides read TGTGCCAGAAGCCCTACGATCCGGGCTATTAGCGGGGGGCCCCGGGACGCCTACAATGAGCAGTTCTTC.

The chain uses TRBV3-1 (or the pseudogene TRBV3-2) and TRBJ2-3; 8 positions match TRBD2. Germline-derived CDR1 and CDR2 are LGHDT and YNNKEL (reference sequence). CDR3 length equals 14 residues. Unmatched junction bases numbered 4, after V lost 4 bases and J lost 4 bases. The CDR3 sequence: CASSPGLASDTQYF. The DNA for the CDR3 is TGTGCCAGCAGCCCCGGACTAGCCTCAGATACGCAGTATTTT.

This chain uses TRBV15 with TRBJ2-1; D remains unclear. This CDR3 contains 13 residues. V lost 5 bases and J 7 bases, leaving 12 bases between the germline ends. CDR1 LNHNV and CDR2 YYDKDF come from the germline V gene (reference sequence). The DNA for the CDR3 is TGTGCCACCAGCGTAGGCCGACTTAATGAGCAGTTCTTC. Translating it yields CATSVGRLNEQFF.

CDR3 DNA sequence: TGTGCCAGCAGTGAGACAGGGGTCGCTAACACTGAAGCTTTCTTT. Translated: CASSETGVANTEAFF. J is TRBJ1-1 and V is TRBV6-4; 8 bases are a match to TRBD1. The V gene's germline CDR1 is MRHNA and CDR2 SNTAGT. The CDR3 extends over 15 amino acids. V shed 3 bases and J 2 bases; nucleotides not matched to a gene: 5.

This clone was recorded a few times. This chain links TRBV15 with TRBJ1-4; the D is unclear. V was clipped by 0 bases and J by 8 bases, with 16 bases between them. CDR3 length equals 16 residues. In germline, CDR1 is LNHNV, CDR2 YYDKDF (reference sequence). CDR3 nucleotides: TGTGCCACCAGCAGAGACCGCACAGTTATAAGGGAAAAACTGTTTTTT. It specifies CATSRDRTVIREKLFF. Together with reference TRBV15 and TRBJ1-4, the CDR3 gives the full variable domain: DAMVIQNPRYQVTQFGKPVTLSCSQTLNHNVMYWYQQKSSQAPKLLFHYYDKDFNNEADTPDNFQSRRPNTSFCFLDIRSPGLGDTAMYLCATSRDRTVIREKLFFGSGTQLSVL.

This clone was observed a few times. The J gene is TRBJ1-4, the V gene TRBV12-3 or TRBV12-4; a possible D gene is TRBD1 (5 bases). The CDR3 runs 13 residues. V lost 6 bases, J lost 10 bases, and 15 bases lay in between. Written as DNA, the CDR3 is TGTGCCAGCAGCCTTGGGACTTTCGGAAAACTGTTTTTT. Translated: CASSLGTFGKLFF.

The V call is TRBV19, the J call TRBJ1-6, with 9 bases fitting TRBD1. Germline trimming cut 6 bases from V and 10 bases from J; bases unmatched to any gene: 10. In germline, CDR1 is LNHDA, CDR2 SQIVND (reference sequence). The CDR3 consists of 15 residues. The CDR3 loop is CASSDTTGGGSPLHF. Written as DNA, the CDR3 is TGTGCCAGTAGCGATACAACAGGGGGCGGATCACCCCTCCACTTT.

The chain couples TRBV4-1 to TRBJ2-7; D possibly corresponds to TRBD2 (5 bases). With 1 base removed from V and 3 bases from J, the gap between germline ends came to 16 bases. CDR1 is MGHRA, CDR2 YSYEKL, per germline. The CDR3 totals 16 residues. This chain's CDR3 is CASSQGIRSSNYEQYF. For the CDR3, the DNA is TGCGCCAGCAGCCAAGGCATCCGGTCTAGCAACTACGAGCAGTACTTC.

This clone was seen once. The V gene is TRBV10-3, the J gene TRBJ1-3; D not certain. Trimming left V 3 bases short and J 0 bases short, with 6 bases between. Germline values: CDR1 ENHRY, CDR2 SYGVKD. The CDR3 consists of 14 residues. The CDR3 coding sequence is TGTGCCATCAGTGACCTGAGCTCTGGAAACACCATATATTTT. Translated: CAISDLSSGNTIYF.

As concerns this clone: An end of the junction differs from the germline gene, which may be a read error. The V call is TRBV12-3 or TRBV12-4, the J call TRBJ2-4, with TRBD2 identical over 8 bases. The CDR3 sequence is 13 residues long. The CDR3 DNA sequence: TGTGCCAGCAGTTCCCCGGGAGGGTCAGGTTTGAACTTC. Its protein product is CASSSPGGSGLNF.

The chain has TRBV5-1 and TRBJ1-1; tentatively, D is TRBD1 (5 bases). CDR1 and CDR2 (germline): SGHRS, YFSETQ. With 1 base removed from V and 1 base from J, the gap between germline ends came to 8 bases. The CDR3 consists of 14 residues. Here the CDR3 DNA reads TGCGCCAGCAGCTTGATCCAGGGGAACACTGAAGCTTTCTTT. Protein product: CASSLIQGNTEAFF. Using reference TRBV5-1 and TRBJ1-1 for the parts outside the CDR3, the full variable domain is KAGVTQTPRYLIKTRGQQVTLSCSPISGHRSVSWYQQTPGQGLQFLFEYFSETQRNKGNFPGRFSGRQFSNSRSEMNVSTLELGDSALYLCASSLIQGNTEAFFGQGTRLTVV.

The chain employs TRBV11-2 and TRBJ2-3; 8 bases fit TRBD2. There are 15 residues in the CDR3. Per germline, CDR1 SGHAT and CDR2 FQNNGV. The junction had 5 bases not matched to a gene; V was cut back by 5 bases and J by 1 base. The CDR3 region has the DNA TGTGCCAGCAGCGTCGGGGGGGCCGGCACAGATACGCAGTATTTT. Translation gives CASSVGGAGTDTQYF.

The CDR3 loop reads CASSVVAGQANSPLHF. In nucleotides, the CDR3 is TGTGCCAGCAGTGTGGTCGCGGGACAGGCTAATTCACCCCTCCACTTT. This rearrangement joins TRBV6-1 to TRBJ1-6; 8 positions agree with TRBD1. J gave up 6 bases and V 4 bases, and 8 bases lay outside the gene matches. Germline V gives CDR1 MNHNS, CDR2 SASEGT. The CDR3 length is 16 residues.

V and J are TRBV14 and TRBJ2-3; perhaps TRBD1 as D (6 bases). The CDR3 has 16 residues. V was clipped by 4 bases and J by 0 bases, with 14 bases between them. Germline CDR1 is SGHDN and CDR2 is FVKESK. The CDR3 sequence: CASSRGHPFSTDTQYF. The CDR3 nucleotides are TGTGCCAGCAGCCGGGGACATCCGTTTAGCACAGATACGCAGTATTTT.

V is TRBV19 and J is TRBJ1-4; 7 bases agree with TRBD1. Germline CDR1 reads LNHDA; CDR2 reads SQIVND (reference sequence). V dropped 2 bases and J dropped 8; count of bases not matched to a gene: 8. The CDR3 extends over 15 amino acids. The CDR3 loop reads CASSILGTEGEKLFF. CDR3 in DNA: TGTGCCAGTAGTATATTGGGGACAGAGGGCGAAAAACTGTTTTTT.

The V and J genes are TRBV29-1 and TRBJ2-7; tentative D call: TRBD2 (6 bases). The CDR3 length is 12 residues. Germline V CDR1 and CDR2: SQVTM, ANQGSEA. Trimming left V 7 bases short and J 0 bases short, with 10 bases between. The CDR3 region is CSGIGSSYEQYF. DNA for the CDR3: TGCAGCGGGATCGGGAGCTCCTACGAGCAGTACTTC.

A few counts support this clone. V is TRBV7-3 and J is TRBJ2-3, with D maybe TRBD2 (6 bases). CDR3 size: 16 residues. Trimming shortened V by 1 base and J by 1 base, and 12 bases separated the two germline ends. Germline loops: CDR1 SGHTA, CDR2 FQGTGA. Here the CDR3 DNA reads TGTGCCAGCAGCTTAAAGGGACTGGGGGGCACAGATACGCAGTATTTT. Amino acid sequence: CASSLKGLGGTDTQYF.

The chain combines TRBV7-9 with TRBJ2-5; D unclear. Trimming cost V 2 bases and J 1 base, with 2 bases left between them. Looked up from germline, CDR1 is SEHNR and CDR2 is FQNEAQ (reference sequence). The CDR3 loop spans 12 amino acids. The CDR3 DNA follows: TGTGCCAGCAGCTTACTCCAAGAGACCCAGTACTTC. This sequence encodes CASSLLQETQYF.

This clone was observed once. V is TRBV7-2 and J is TRBJ2-1, with 13 positions matching TRBD2. The germline V gene encodes CDR1 SGHTA and CDR2 FQGNSA. This CDR3 is 15 amino acids long. V lost 5 bases to trimming and J lost 5 bases; unmatched junction nucleotides: 3. The CDR3 loop reads CASSRTSGGHNEQFF. For the CDR3, the DNA is TGTGCCAGCAGCAGGACTAGCGGGGGCCACAATGAGCAGTTCTTC.

The chain has TRBV19 and TRBJ1-1, with a tentative D call TRBD1 (5 bases). This CDR3 spans 13 amino acids. The V end was cut by 6 bases, the J end by 4 bases, with 12 bases between. CDR1 is LNHDA and CDR2 is SQIVND in the germline V gene (reference sequence). CDR3 nucleotides: TGTGCCAGTAGAATCCAGGGAGGCACTGAAGCTTTCTTT. Protein product: CASRIQGGTEAFF.

CDR3 nucleotide sequence: TGTGCCAGCAGCTTAGAGAGGCGGGGGGGCACAGATACGCAGTATTTT. It yields the protein CASSLERRGGTDTQYF. The chain links TRBV11-2 to TRBJ2-3; 8 nucleotides agree with TRBD2. Germline trimming cut 0 bases from V and 1 base from J; bases unmatched to any gene: 3. The CDR3 runs to 16 residues. The germline gives CDR1 SGHAT, CDR2 FQNNGV.

This clone was seen more than once but under ten times. The chain uses TRBV6-2 or TRBV6-3 and TRBJ1-5; 7 positions match TRBD1. Losses at the gene ends were 6 bases for V and 4 bases for J; bases not matched to a gene: 9. Germline V gene data show CDR1 as MNHEY and CDR2 as SVGEGT. The CDR3 consists of 15 residues. CDR3 in DNA: TGTGCCAGCAGCCTAGGGGGGACAGAAAATCAGCCCCAGCATTTT. Translation: CASSLGGTENQPQHF.